Presented here are 21 T cell receptor beta chains from one specimen sequenced in a study of cytomegalovirus exposure and HLA in healthy donors. Some clones are missing from TCRdb's copy, which holds only in-frame ones; the method was immunoSEQ multiplex PCR. Here the sample spans 80,000 to 95,000 clones, approximately 93% being singletons. Sequencing was carried out using PBMCs. The receptors stem from a woman aged 25 to 39 in good health and CMV-seropositive.

The V gene is TRBV7-2, the J gene TRBJ2-1, with D tentatively TRBD2 (5 bases). This CDR3 is 12 amino acids long. Germline values: CDR1 SGHTA, CDR2 FQGNSA. V was trimmed by 4 bases and J by 12 bases, leaving 13 bases between them. The CDR3 nucleotides read TGTGCCAGCAGCTCAGGAGGTAGCTGGCAGTTCTTC. This sequence encodes CASSSGGSWQFF.

The rearrangement uses TRBV6-5 and TRBJ2-7; 10 nucleotides line up with TRBD2. CDR1 is MNHEY, CDR2 SVGAGI, per germline. The CDR3 is made up of 14 amino acids. With V trimmed by 4 bases and J by 5 bases, 5 bases remained unmatched. The CDR3 coding sequence is TGTGCCAGCAGTTGGCTAGCGGGAGTTAACGAGCAGTACTTC. Its protein is CASSWLAGVNEQYF.

The CDR3 sequence: CASSPRGAGAEQYF. The DNA for the CDR3 is TGTGCCAGCAGTCCTCGTGGAGCGGGAGCCGAGCAGTACTTC. The rearrangement uses TRBV6-6 and TRBJ2-7, with 8 positions matching TRBD2. The CDR3 covers 14 residues. Germline V gene data show CDR1 as MNHNY and CDR2 as SVGAGI (reference sequence). Trimming cost V 5 bases and J 6 bases; bases outside gene matches: 9.

This chain uses TRBV15 with TRBJ2-7; D perhaps matches TRBD2 (6 bases). Trimming removed 1 base from V and 0 bases from J, with 7 bases in between. This CDR3 has 14 residues. CDR1 LNHNV and CDR2 YYDKDF come from the germline V gene (reference sequence). DNA for the CDR3: TGTGCCACCAGCAGAGGGGAGGCCTCCTACGAGCAGTACTTC. Protein sequence: CATSRGEASYEQYF.

The genes are TRBV30 and TRBJ2-7; 7 bases align to TRBD2. Unmatched junction bases numbered 3, after V lost 2 bases and J lost 2 bases. The CDR3 length is 13 residues. The germline CDR1 and CDR2 sequences are GTSNPN and SVGIG (reference sequence). DNA for the CDR3: TGTGCCTGGAGTCCCGGGAGGACCTACGAGCAGTACTTC. This gives the protein CAWSPGRTYEQYF.

The J gene is TRBJ1-2, the V gene TRBV9; 11 bases match TRBD1. Germline assignment: CDR1 SGDLS and CDR2 YYNGEE. The junction had 4 bases not matched to a gene; V was cut back by 4 bases and J by 5 bases. The CDR3 extends over 14 amino acids. CDR3 loop: CASSRTGGKYGYTF. The CDR3 DNA sequence: TGTGCCAGCAGCCGGACAGGGGGCAAATATGGCTACACCTTC.

The chain employs TRBV5-5 and TRBJ2-1; TRBD1 aligns across 7 bases. The CDR3 consists of 16 residues. Unmatched junction bases numbered 6, after V lost 3 bases and J lost 0 bases. Germline V gene data show CDR1 as SGHKS and CDR2 as YYEKEE (reference sequence). The CDR3 reads CASSSDRASSYNEQFF. For the CDR3, the DNA is TGTGCCAGCAGCTCCGACAGGGCTAGCTCCTACAATGAGCAGTTCTTC.

The chain has TRBV28 and TRBJ2-3, with 9 bases matching TRBD2. V lost 7 bases and J lost 5; bases outside the gene matches: 7. Germline V gives CDR1 MDHEN, CDR2 SYDVKM. CDR3 length equals 14 residues. The CDR3 reads CASIVAGVRDTQYF. DNA for the CDR3: TGTGCCAGCATTGTAGCGGGAGTAAGAGATACGCAGTATTTT.

The V gene is TRBV15, the J gene TRBJ2-7; 10 bases fit TRBD1. The CDR3 runs to 16 residues. In germline, CDR1 is LNHNV, CDR2 YYDKDF (reference sequence). V lost 4 bases to trimming and J lost 6 bases; unmatched junction nucleotides: 12. CDR3 nucleotides: TGTGCCACCAGCAAACTAGGGACAGGGGTCAGGGGCGAGCAGTACTTC. Protein sequence: CATSKLGTGVRGEQYF.

This chain joins TRBV7-2 and TRBJ2-7; weak D call: TRBD2 (6 bases). The germline gives CDR1 SGHTA, CDR2 FQGNSA. There are 15 residues in the CDR3. The V end was cut by 5 bases, the J end by 2 bases, with 16 bases between. CDR3 sequence reads: CASSPRSGVPYEQYF. In nucleotides, the CDR3 is TGTGCCAGCAGCCCTCGTTCGGGGGTACCCTACGAGCAGTACTTC. The variable domain in full, completed from reference TRBV7-2 and TRBJ2-7, reads GAGVSQSPSNKVTEKGKDVELRCDPISGHTALYWYRQSLGQGLEFLIYFQGNSAPDKSGLPSDRFSAERTGGSVSTLTIQRTQQEDSAVYLCASSPRSGVPYEQYFGPGTRLTVT.

This sequence joins TRBV7-3 and TRBJ2-1, with 11 nucleotides matching TRBD2. The CDR3 has 16 residues. Germline CDR1 SGHTA, CDR2 FQGTGA. After removal of 4 bases from V and 1 base from J, the junction contained 3 bases not matched to a gene. CDR3 DNA: TGTGCCAGCAGCTCACTAGCGGGAGTGTCCTACAATGAGCAGTTCTTC. Its protein is CASSSLAGVSYNEQFF.

V and J are TRBV6-5 and TRBJ2-5; TRBD2 agrees at 7 bases. Germline trimming cut 5 bases from V and 1 base from J; bases unmatched to any gene: 7. Germline assignment: CDR1 MNHEY and CDR2 SVGAGI. The CDR3 spans 15 residues. The CDR3 loop reads CASSRGLVFQETQYF. The DNA for the CDR3 is TGTGCCAGCAGTCGAGGACTAGTATTCCAAGAGACCCAGTACTTC.

The DNA of the CDR3 is TGTGCCAGCAGCCCATGGGCGGGGCCACTAGCCAAAAACATTCAGTACTTC. Translating it yields CASSPWAGPLAKNIQYF. The chain has TRBV7-2 and TRBJ2-4; tentatively, D is TRBD2 (6 bases). V was clipped by 5 bases and J by 0 bases, with 17 bases between them. The CDR3 length is 17 residues. In germline, CDR1 is SGHTA, CDR2 FQGNSA.

This chain links TRBV2 with TRBJ1-5; D ambiguous. The CDR3 has 15 amino acids. The germline CDR1 and CDR2 sequences are SNHLY and FYNNEI. V was clipped by 2 bases and J by 0 bases, with 8 bases between them. CDR3 coding DNA: TGTGCCAGCAGTGAACAGAAGTATAGCAATCAGCCCCAGCATTTT. It translates to CASSEQKYSNQPQHF.

The V gene is TRBV2, the J gene TRBJ2-5, with 7 nucleotides matching TRBD2. The CDR3 totals 13 residues. Trimming at V came to 8 bases and at J to 2 bases, leaving 5 bases not matched to a gene. CDR1 is SNHLY, CDR2 FYNNEI, per germline. CDR3: CASRRDYQETQYF. For the CDR3, the DNA is TGTGCCAGCCGCCGGGACTATCAAGAGACCCAGTACTTC.

The chain links TRBV5-4 to TRBJ2-7; D might be TRBD2 (6 bases). Trimming pared 4 bases from V and 2 bases from J, leaving 13 bases between. Germline assignment: CDR1 SGHNT and CDR2 YYREEE (reference sequence). The CDR3 loop spans 14 amino acids. CDR3 residues: CASSGGTAAYEQYF. In nucleotides, the CDR3 is TGTGCCAGCAGCGGCGGGACCGCTGCCTACGAGCAGTACTTC.

As to this clone: Compared with germline, one end of the junction differs, possibly owing to a read error. The rearrangement uses TRBV7-9 and TRBJ2-3; 7 bases match TRBD1. The CDR3 has 14 residues. The germline CDR1 and CDR2 sequences are SEHNR and FQNEAQ (reference sequence). The CDR3: CASSRDSSIDTQYF. The CDR3 DNA reads as TGTGCCAGCAGCCGGGACAGCAGCATAGATACGCAGTATTTT.

CDR3 sequence: CASSIVGQGAGELFF. CDR3 nucleotide sequence: TGTGCCAGTAGTATAGTGGGACAGGGGGCCGGGGAGCTGTTTTTT. This rearrangement joins TRBV19 to TRBJ2-2; 11 bases are shared with TRBD1. The V gene's germline CDR1 is LNHDA and CDR2 SQIVND (reference sequence). CDR3 length: 15 amino acids. J was trimmed by 6 bases and V by 1 base; bases with no gene match: 1.

This clone was observed a single time. The V and J genes are TRBV28 and TRBJ2-6; D is undetermined. Deletions cut 6 bases from V and 4 bases from J, with 16 bases between. In germline, CDR1 is MDHEN, CDR2 SYDVKM. The CDR3 runs to 16 residues. The CDR3 bases are TGTGCCAGCAGCAAGGATGTGGGCCCCGGGGCCAACGTCCTGACTTTC. Its translation: CASSKDVGPGANVLTF. The whole variable domain, remainder taken from reference TRBV28 and TRBJ2-6, is DVKVTQSSRYLVKRTGEKVFLECVQDMDHENMFWYRQDPGLGLRLIYFSYDVKMKEKGDIPEGYSVSREKKERFSLILESASTNQTSMYLCASSKDVGPGANVLTFGAGSRLTVL.

The chain employs TRBV7-9 and TRBJ2-1; 7 bases are a match to TRBD2. The CDR3 has 15 amino acids. The V and J ends lost 0 bases and 9 bases, in that order; junction bases with no gene match: 8. CDR1 is SEHNR and CDR2 is FQNEAQ in the germline V gene (reference sequence). The CDR3 DNA reads as TGTGCCAGCAGCTTAGCCGGACTAGTGAATGTTGAGCAGTTCTTC. This sequence encodes CASSLAGLVNVEQFF.

The V gene is TRBV7-9, the J gene TRBJ2-3, with 13 bases identical to TRBD2. The CDR3 length is 15 residues. Germline assignment: CDR1 SEHNR and CDR2 FQNEAQ (reference sequence). Losses at the gene ends were 5 bases for V and 5 bases for J; bases not matched to a gene: 4. CDR3 coding DNA: TGTGCCAGCAGCCAACTAGCGGGAGGGCTAGATACGCAGTATTTT. It specifies CASSQLAGGLDTQYF.